This note documents a single T cell receptor beta chain sequence. Antigen unknown. The source of the sample is a study of stem cell transplantation in POMP-related autoinflammatory disease. Study details: Pre-transplant patients had naive-skewed CD4+ T cells and few CD8+ T cells. DNA chimerism showed 100% graft donor engraftment of neutrophils and platelets through one year.

The V and J ends lost 2 bases and 3 bases respectively, with 11 bases between them. The CDR3 loop spans 14 amino acids. Germline V gene lookup returns CDR1 SGHRS and CDR2 YFSETQ. Study results and limitations: In patients with PRAID, every analyzed T-cell subset tended to show lower diversity and higher clonality.

The table came from immunoSEQ multiplex PCR; TCRdb's copy has only in-frame clones and leaves some out. The sample contains tens of thousands of clones, approximately 91% of which appear only once. The TCR sequence derives from a human patient with POMP-related autoinflammation and immune dysregulation (PRAID). Among the T cells, some may be from the graft donor. This sample comprised CD4+ T cells from PBMCs, obtained after stem cell transplantation. The V gene is TRBV5-1, the J gene TRBJ2-5, with a possible D match to TRBD1 (6 bases). The CDR3 loop reads CASSFRTDKETQYF. The CDR3, as DNA: TGCGCCAGCAGCTTCCGGACAGATAAAGAGACCCAGTACTTC.